This TCR beta chain was captured in a study of blood T cell repertoires in COVID-19. About the study: COVID-19 samples collected from the United States, Italy and Spain covered acute and convalescent phases.

Germline trimming cut 3 bases from V and 5 bases from J; bases unmatched to any gene: 2. This CDR3 comprises 14 residues. Per germline, CDR1 KGHSH and CDR2 LQKENI. TCRdb keeps only in-frame clones here, not all; method: immunoSEQ multiplex PCR. The table shows 150,000 to 200,000 clones, with 84% occurring only once. This sequence originates from a man between 18 and 29 years old with active or convalescent COVID-19. Sequences were obtained from peripheral blood. The chain couples TRBV18 to TRBJ2-7; 12 bases map to TRBD2. The CDR3 DNA sequence: TGTGCCAGCTCACCGACTAGCGGGGGTCACGAGCAGTACTTC. As protein: CASSPTSGGHEQYF.